The 15 T cell receptor beta chains listed next were all sequenced from one sample in a study of Ad26.COV2.S vaccination and SARS-CoV-2 variants. Treatment described: roughly 20 received Ad26.COV2.S at low or high dose, single or two shots; roughly 5 received placebo; per-sample allocation not given. Sampling happened 63 days after the first vaccine or placebo injection. Profiling relied on immunoSEQ multiplex PCR, and the TCRdb table lists in-frame clones only, not all of them. The data contain roughly 400,000 clones, 92% of them seen just once; the ten biggest clones take up approximately 1.6%. Sequences were derived from peripheral blood, sampled in a trial of Ad26.COV2.S vaccine versus placebo. These receptors came from a person aged 18-65 years who received the Ad26.COV2.S COVID-19 vaccine or a placebo.

The chain combines TRBV6-6 with TRBJ2-3; no reliable D call. The V and J ends lost 5 bases and 2 bases respectively, with 2 bases between them. This CDR3 is built from 11 residues. Germline CDR1 MNHNY, CDR2 SVGAGI (reference sequence). CDR3 DNA sequence: TGTGCCAGCAGTATCACAGATACGCAGTATTTT. Its translation: CASSITDTQYF.

The gene calls are TRBV5-1 and TRBJ2-3; a weak D match, TRBD1 (5 bases). This CDR3 is built from 14 residues. The V and J ends lost 2 bases and 4 bases respectively, with 11 bases between them. Germline V CDR1 and CDR2: SGHRS, YFSETQ. CDR3: CASSFQQVADTQYF. CDR3 in DNA: TGCGCCAGCAGCTTTCAACAGGTGGCAGATACGCAGTATTTT.

The chain combines TRBV5-1 with TRBJ2-2, with D tentatively TRBD1 (6 bases). Deletions cut 0 bases from V and 0 bases from J, with 9 bases between. This CDR3 spans 16 amino acids. Germline V gene sequence: CDR1 SGHRS, CDR2 YFSETQ. The CDR3 spells CASSLVSGANTGELFF. The CDR3 region has the DNA TGCGCCAGCAGCTTGGTTTCAGGGGCGAACACCGGGGAGCTGTTTTTT. The full variable domain, its missing parts supplied by reference TRBV5-1 and TRBJ2-2, is KAGVTQTPRYLIKTRGQQVTLSCSPISGHRSVSWYQQTPGQGLQFLFEYFSETQRNKGNFPGRFSGRQFSNSRSEMNVSTLELGDSALYLCASSLVSGANTGELFFGEGSRLTVL.

The rearrangement links TRBV7-2 to TRBJ2-7; TRBD2 matches at 10 bases. V was clipped by 4 bases and J by 1 base; unmatched bases: 10. The CDR3 runs to 17 residues. The germline V gene has CDR1 SGHTA and CDR2 FQGNSA. The CDR3 spells CASSSTYPSGGSYEQYF. CDR3 in DNA: TGTGCCAGCAGCTCCACATATCCTAGCGGGGGATCCTACGAGCAGTACTTC.

The chain couples TRBV6-5 to TRBJ1-6, with no clear D. V lost 8 bases and J lost 11, with 13 bases in between. This CDR3 spans 12 amino acids. Per germline, CDR1 MNHEY and CDR2 SVGAGI. The CDR3 DNA reads as TGTGCCAGCGGGCCAGCCTCGCCACCCCTCCACTTT. The encoded protein is CASGPASPPLHF.

J is TRBJ1-2 and V is TRBV7-2; a weak D match, TRBD1 (6 bases). From germline, CDR1 is SGHTA and CDR2 FQGNSA. The CDR3 loop spans 19 amino acids. V lost 5 bases, J lost 5 bases, and 30 bases lay in between. CDR3 region: CASSPPRQRGGKGAYGYTF. The CDR3 region has the DNA TGTGCCAGCAGCCCGCCTAGACAGCGTGGGGGCAAAGGGGCATATGGCTACACCTTC.

DNA for the CDR3: TGTGCCAGCAGCCAGGACACGTTTGGCGAGCAGTACTTC. Translation: CASSQDTFGEQYF. The genes are TRBV5-6 and TRBJ2-7, with a possible D match to TRBD1 (5 bases). The CDR3 length is 13 residues. Per the germline V gene, CDR1 is SGHDT and CDR2 is YYEEEE. V was clipped by 4 bases and J by 6 bases, with 14 bases between them.

CDR3 protein: CASRAQGAVAFF. The CDR3 DNA reads TGTGCCAGCAGGGCTCAGGGGGCGGTCGCTTTCTTT. This chain uses TRBV2 with TRBJ1-1; TRBD1 matches at 8 bases. The CDR3 is 12 amino acids. V was pared by 6 bases and J by 11 bases, with 8 bases of the junction left unmatched. CDR1 SNHLY and CDR2 FYNNEI come from the germline V gene.

The chain uses TRBV18 and TRBJ1-6; TRBD1 aligns across 10 bases. CDR3 length equals 16 residues. CDR1 is KGHSH, CDR2 LQKENI, per germline. V was pared by 5 bases and J by 4 bases, with 5 bases of the junction left unmatched. CDR3: CASSRDRGPYNSPLHF. CDR3 DNA sequence: TGTGCCAGCTCAAGGGACAGGGGACCATATAATTCACCCCTCCACTTT.

The V and J genes are TRBV12-3 or TRBV12-4 and TRBJ1-1; D is ambiguous. Trimming took 5 bases from V and 0 from J, leaving 7 bases between them. The CDR3 totals 13 residues. Here the CDR3 DNA reads TGTGCCAGCAGTACCCACTTGAACACTGAAGCTTTCTTT. Protein: CASSTHLNTEAFF.

J is TRBJ1-2 and V is TRBV28; no firm D call. The CDR3 extends over 12 amino acids. Looked up from germline, CDR1 is MDHEN and CDR2 is SYDVKM. V shed 1 base and J shed 5 bases, with 5 bases lying between them. The CDR3 sequence is CASSLFPYGYTF. The CDR3 DNA is TGTGCCAGCAGTTTATTTCCATATGGCTACACCTTC.

The chain couples TRBV19 to TRBJ1-2, with D uncertain. The CDR3 contains 17 residues. Trimming pared 3 bases from V and 5 bases from J, leaving 22 bases between. CDR1 is LNHDA and CDR2 is SQIVND in the germline V gene (reference sequence). CDR3 DNA sequence: TGTGCCAGTAGTATCTTTAGAACACCCGCCTCAATATATGGCTACACCTTC. Its protein is CASSIFRTPASIYGYTF.

The rearrangement joins TRBV5-6 to TRBJ2-7; 11 bases match TRBD1. CDR1 is SGHDT, CDR2 YYEEEE, per germline. This CDR3 spans 15 amino acids. The V gene end was trimmed by 2 bases and the J gene end by 3 bases; junction bases not matched to a gene: 4. The CDR3: CASSFPGQGDYEQYF. The CDR3 region has the DNA TGTGCCAGCAGCTTTCCGGGACAGGGGGACTACGAGCAGTACTTC.

The chain recombines TRBV19 with TRBJ2-7, with 7 bases matching TRBD1. The CDR3 length is 17 residues. In germline, CDR1 is LNHDA, CDR2 SQIVND (reference sequence). V shed 7 bases and J 2 bases; nucleotides not matched to a gene: 17. This CDR3 reads CASTPGQKSFSPYEQYF. The DNA for the CDR3 is TGTGCCAGTACCCCGGGACAGAAGAGTTTCTCCCCCTACGAGCAGTACTTC.

The V call is TRBV4-3, the J call TRBJ2-4; D perhaps matches TRBD1 (6 bases). Trimming cost V 4 bases and J 0 bases, with 10 bases left between them. The CDR3 consists of 15 residues. CDR1 is LGHNA, CDR2 YSLEER, per germline. The DNA for the CDR3 is TGCGCCAGCAGCCCCGGACAGTTAGCCAAAAACATTCAGTACTTC. This sequence encodes CASSPGQLAKNIQYF.